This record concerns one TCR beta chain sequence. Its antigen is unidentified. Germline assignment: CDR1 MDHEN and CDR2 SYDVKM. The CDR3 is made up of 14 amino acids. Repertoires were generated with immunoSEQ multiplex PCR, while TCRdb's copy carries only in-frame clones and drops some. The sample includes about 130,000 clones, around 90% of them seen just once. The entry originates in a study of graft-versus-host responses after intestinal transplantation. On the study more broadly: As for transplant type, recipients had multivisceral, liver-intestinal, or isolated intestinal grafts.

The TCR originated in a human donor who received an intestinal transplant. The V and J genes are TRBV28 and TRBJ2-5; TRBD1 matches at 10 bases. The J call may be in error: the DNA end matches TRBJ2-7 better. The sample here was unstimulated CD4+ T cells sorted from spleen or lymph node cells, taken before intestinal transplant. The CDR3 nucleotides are TGTGCCAGCAGGCCCCGGGACAGGGGATACGAGCAGTACTTC. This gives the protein CASRPRDRGYEQYF.